These 5 T cell receptor beta chains originate from one sample sequenced in a study of patients and donors after allogeneic stem cell transplantation. TCRdb re-called the RT-PCR reads through MiXCR, storing one row per CDR3 protein. The data hold about a million distinct CDR3 sequences, with about a sixth observed a single time. Sequencing was done on a sample of blood, either unsorted or a sorted T cell fraction (not recorded which). All receptors derive from a human donor who was either an allogeneic HSCT recipient or a stem cell or donor lymphocyte infusion donor (not recorded which). It is not recorded whose cells these are; they may come from a transplant donor.

The V call is TRBV9, the J call TRBJ1-2, with D tentatively TRBD1 (6 bases). V lost 0 bases, J lost 2 bases, and 14 bases lay in between. The CDR3 has 16 residues. The germline CDR1 and CDR2 sequences are SGDLS and YYNGEE. CDR3 in amino acids: CASSVATGNLNYGYTF. In DNA, the CDR3 is TGTGCCAGCAGCGTAGCTACAGGGAACTTGAACTATGGCTACACCTTC.

This clonotype was counted between two and nine times. The chain carries TRBV6-1 and TRBJ2-3; 8 positions agree with TRBD2. The V gene's germline CDR1 is MNHNS and CDR2 SASEGT. CDR3 length equals 17 residues. V lost 5 bases to trimming and J lost 2 bases; unmatched junction nucleotides: 12. This CDR3 is CASSPLASGFNTDTQYF. The CDR3 DNA sequence: TGTGCCAGCAGTCCCCTGGCTAGCGGGTTCAACACAGATACGCAGTATTTT.

There are a few counts of this clonotype. The J gene is TRBJ2-1, the V gene TRBV9; 7 bases fit TRBD2. J was trimmed by 1 base and V by 0 bases; bases with no gene match: 4. The CDR3 spans 16 residues. CDR1 is SGDLS, CDR2 YYNGEE, per germline. The CDR3 is CASSVVERGSYNEQFF. In nucleotides, the CDR3 is TGTGCCAGCAGCGTAGTTGAGCGGGGTTCCTACAATGAGCAGTTCTTC.

The J gene is TRBJ2-5, the V gene TRBV12-3 or TRBV12-4; maybe TRBD2 (5 bases). CDR3 length: 17 amino acids. V lost 8 bases and J lost 3, with 25 bases in between. CDR3 in amino acids: CASLPQPRRNGEETQYF. DNA of the CDR3: TGTGCCAGCTTACCACAGCCGAGGCGAAACGGGGAAGAGACCCAGTACTTC.

The rearrangement uses TRBV7-2 and TRBJ2-5; D is unclear. The germline V and J ends were trimmed by 5 bases and 2 bases, with 15 bases remaining between them. This CDR3 comprises 15 residues. Germline values: CDR1 SGHTA, CDR2 FQGNSA. CDR3 nucleotide sequence: TGTGCCAGCAGCCCCGCCCTCGGCAGACAAGAGACCCAGTACTTC. Translating it yields CASSPALGRQETQYF.